The following is a T cell receptor beta chain sequence with its context. Profiling relied on immunoSEQ multiplex PCR, and the TCRdb table lists in-frame clones only, not all of them. The data contain tens of thousands of clones, approximately 90% of them singletons. Exclusion of a patient followed from autoimmune disease history or systemic immunosuppression. Blood draws occurred at baseline, cycle 4 day 1, and cycle 7 day 1. The data were obtained in a study of OX40 agonist ivuxolimab in advanced cancers. The starting material was CD4+ or CD8+ T cells sorted from blood, obtained in a trial of the OX40 agonist ivuxolimab. The sequence derives from an adult with an advanced solid tumor such as melanoma, head and neck, liver or kidney cancer.

CDR3 sequence: CAWSLPGQGAPRTNEKLFF. CDR3 nucleotides: TGTGCCTGGAGTCTTCCGGGACAGGGGGCCCCCCGAACTAATGAAAAACTGTTTTTT. The V gene is TRBV30, the J gene TRBJ1-4; TRBD1 matches 12 bases. This CDR3 comprises 19 residues. Germline trimming cut 2 bases from V and 1 base from J; bases unmatched to any gene: 11. CDR1 and CDR2 from the germline V gene are GTSNPN and SVGIG (reference sequence).